A single sample gave rise to the 15 T cell receptor beta chains below, sequenced in a study of T cell clonotyping in hematopoietic cell transplantation. Sequencing was performed with immunoSEQ multiplex PCR; in TCRdb, only in-frame clones are kept and a portion is missing. Among about 41,000 clones, 95% were seen once, and the ten largest hold approximately 0.94%. The sequencing input was peripheral blood mononuclear cells. The receptors were gathered from a man aged 25 to 45 in good health. Some clones in this sample may be carry-over from other donors' samples.

The gene calls are TRBV11-3 and TRBJ1-1, with D maybe TRBD1 (5 bases). This CDR3 region has 13 residues. The ends were cut back, 3 bases at V and 6 bases at J, with 11 bases in the middle. Germline CDR1 SGHNT, CDR2 YENEEA. CDR3 sequence reads: CASSLGTVAEAFF. The CDR3 bases are TGTGCCAGCAGCTTGGGGACTGTCGCTGAAGCTTTCTTT.

This chain uses TRBV12-1 with TRBJ1-4; the D call TRBD1 from the table was never checked on the DNA. TRBV12-1 is reported as a pseudogene. The CDR3 runs to 15 residues. CDR3 sequence (DNA): TGTGCCAGCAGCATACAGGGGGGCTGTAATGAAAAACTGTTTTTT. This translates into CASSIQGGCNEKLFF.

The rearrangement uses TRBV25-1 and TRBJ2-7; D possibly corresponds to TRBD1 (6 bases). Looked up from germline, CDR1 is MGHDK and CDR2 is SYGVNS. Trimming stripped 8 bases from V and 1 base from J, with 15 bases between. The CDR3 is 14 residues long. This CDR3 is CASGVQGVSYEQYF. The CDR3 DNA reads as TGTGCCAGCGGGGTACAGGGTGTTTCCTACGAGCAGTACTTC.

The chain links TRBV30 to TRBJ1-2; D unclear. The CDR3 sequence is 10 residues long. Germline V gene data show CDR1 as GTSNPN and CDR2 as SVGIG (reference sequence). Trimming left V 6 bases short and J 8 bases short, with 10 bases between. The DNA for the CDR3 is TGTGCCTGCACAAATCCCGGCTACACCTTC. This encodes CACTNPGYTF.

This clone was observed a single time. V and J are TRBV19 and TRBJ1-3, with 7 bases aligning to TRBD1. Germline loops: CDR1 LNHDA, CDR2 SQIVND (reference sequence). Trimming removed 3 bases from V and 3 bases from J; junction bases left unmatched: 11. The CDR3 totals 17 residues. This CDR3 is CASSMRAGGRLGNTIYF. In DNA form, the CDR3 reads TGTGCCAGTAGTATGAGGGCAGGGGGGCGCCTTGGAAACACCATATATTTT. Drawing the rest from reference TRBV19 and TRBJ1-3, the complete variable domain is DGGITQSPKYLFRKEGQNVTLSCEQNLNHDAMYWYRQDPGQGLRLIYYSQIVNDFQKGDIAEGYSVSREKKESFPLTVTSAQKNPTAFYLCASSMRAGGRLGNTIYFGEGSWLTVV.

This clone was seen a single time. This rearrangement joins TRBV7-3 to TRBJ2-1; D is unresolved. The V end lost 3 bases, the J end lost 4 bases, and 22 bases lay between the germline ends. CDR3 length equals 18 residues. Germline V gives CDR1 SGHTA, CDR2 FQGTGA. The CDR3 coding sequence is TGTGCCAGCAGCTTTCGGGTACTGAGAAGACTGGAATACAATGAGCAGTTCTTC. Translation: CASSFRVLRRLEYNEQFF.

The chain employs TRBV11-3 and TRBJ2-3; 7 bases are a match to TRBD2. Trimming took 5 bases from V and 5 from J; bases not matched to a gene: 7. CDR1 and CDR2 from the germline V gene are SGHNT and YENEEA. The CDR3 is 14 residues long. The CDR3 is CASSPAGSGDTQYF. As DNA, the CDR3 is TGTGCCAGCAGCCCAGCGGGATCAGGAGATACGCAGTATTTT.

The rearrangement uses TRBV4-2 and TRBJ1-6, with D tentatively TRBD1 (5 bases). The V gene's germline CDR1 is LGHNA and CDR2 YNFKEQ. The length of the CDR3 is 16 residues. V lost 1 base, J lost 7 bases, and 14 bases lay in between. CDR3 coding DNA: TGTGCCAGCAGCCAAGCCAGGGATGGTTTGAATTCACCCCTCCACTTT. Its translation is CASSQARDGLNSPLHF.

J is TRBJ2-3 and V is TRBV25-1; the match to TRBD2 covers 9 bases. V lost 2 bases, J lost 6 bases, and 9 bases stayed unmatched. The CDR3 runs 16 residues. Per the germline V gene, CDR1 is MGHDK and CDR2 is SYGVNS. CDR3 nucleotides: TGTGCCAGCAGTGAAAGGGGCGGGAGGGCCATCGATACGCAGTATTTT. Amino acid sequence: CASSERGGRAIDTQYF.

This chain joins TRBV2 and TRBJ1-2; D perhaps matches TRBD1 (6 bases). Trimming pared 8 bases from V and 7 bases from J, leaving 20 bases between. CDR3 length: 14 residues. Germline CDR1 SNHLY, CDR2 FYNNEI. This CDR3 reads CASADRFFSFGYTF. The CDR3 coding sequence is TGTGCCAGCGCTGACAGGTTTTTCAGTTTTGGCTACACCTTC.

The chain carries TRBV4-2 and TRBJ2-7, with 9 bases matching TRBD2. The CDR3 sequence is 16 residues long. V was clipped by 1 base and J by 5 bases; unmatched bases: 9. CDR1 LGHNA and CDR2 YNFKEQ come from the germline V gene. This CDR3 reads CASSQGPKREANEQYF. DNA for the CDR3: TGTGCCAGCAGCCAAGGGCCGAAGCGGGAGGCTAACGAGCAGTACTTC.

CDR3: CASSEAGVSFSPLHF. The CDR3 DNA reads TGTGCCAGCAGTGAAGCGGGGGTATCCTTTTCACCCCTCCACTTT. The chain links TRBV25-1 to TRBJ1-6, with a weak D call TRBD1 (5 bases). V gave up 2 bases and J gave up 9 bases, with 14 bases separating them. Looked up from germline, CDR1 is MGHDK and CDR2 is SYGVNS. The CDR3 loop spans 15 amino acids.

This sequence joins TRBV5-8 and TRBJ2-1; no definite D call. Between the trimmed V and J ends, which lost 4 bases and 1 base, there was a span of 9 bases. The CDR3 has 14 residues. The germline V gene encodes CDR1 SGHTS and CDR2 YDEGEE. In DNA, the CDR3 is TGTGCCAGCAGCCCGGATACATCCTACAATGAGCAGTTCTTC. Its protein is CASSPDTSYNEQFF.

The gene calls are TRBV7-2 and TRBJ1-2; 7 bases are a match to TRBD1. With 6 bases clipped from V and 2 bases from J, the junction kept 6 bases outside the gene matches. The CDR3 runs 14 residues. Germline loops: CDR1 SGHTA, CDR2 FQGNSA. The CDR3 bases are TGTGCCAGCAGTCGAGACAGGGACAACTATGGCTACACCTTC. Residues: CASSRDRDNYGYTF. Complete variable domain (other parts from reference TRBV7-2 and TRBJ1-2): GAGVSQSPSNKVTEKGKDVELRCDPISGHTALYWYRQSLGQGLEFLIYFQGNSAPDKSGLPSDRFSAERTGGSVSTLTIQRTQQEDSAVYLCASSRDRDNYGYTFGSGTRLTVV.

The chain recombines TRBV11-2 with TRBJ1-2; D unresolved. The CDR3 extends over 13 amino acids. V was clipped by 0 bases and J by 5 bases, with 7 bases between them. Germline loops: CDR1 SGHAT, CDR2 FQNNGV. CDR3 protein: CASSLDDRYGYTF. The CDR3 DNA sequence: TGTGCCAGCAGCTTAGATGACCGATATGGCTACACCTTC.